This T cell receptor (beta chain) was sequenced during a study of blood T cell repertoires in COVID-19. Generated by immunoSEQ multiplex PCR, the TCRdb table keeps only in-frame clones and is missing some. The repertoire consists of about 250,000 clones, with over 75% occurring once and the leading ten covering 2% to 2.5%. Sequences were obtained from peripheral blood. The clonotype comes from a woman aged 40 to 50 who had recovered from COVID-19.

CDR3 bases: TGTGCCAGCAGGCAGGGGGCATCTGGAAACACCATATATTTT. This translates into CASRQGASGNTIYF. V and J are TRBV27 and TRBJ1-3; 8 bases map to TRBD1. Per germline, CDR1 MNHEY and CDR2 SMNVEV (reference sequence). V gave up 6 bases and J gave up 1 base; unmatched junction bases: 2. The CDR3 extends over 14 amino acids.